A single sample is the source of the 28 T cell receptor beta chains below, sequenced in a study of blood T cells in healthy people across ages. The use of a sample-barcoded 5' primer and a J-beta primer mix characterized a second PCR of about 7 to 12 cycles. TCRdb independently ran MiXCR on the 5' RACE reads; one entry per CDR3 protein. The sample has 850,000 to 1,000,000 distinct CDR3 sequences; approximately 50% are singletons. The sequenced material came from blood. The receptors here all came from a woman aged 60-75 years in good health.

CDR3 sequence reads: CASSIYTNYEQYF. The CDR3 region has the DNA TGTGCCAGTAGTATTTACACGAACTACGAGCAGTACTTC. The J gene is TRBJ2-7, the V gene TRBV19; D unresolved. The germline gives CDR1 LNHDA, CDR2 SQIVND (reference sequence). The length of the CDR3 is 13 residues. V was trimmed by 3 bases and J by 3 bases, leaving 9 bases between them. The full variable domain, in which reference TRBV19 and TRBJ2-7 provide the parts outside the CDR3, is DGGITQSPKYLFRKEGQNVTLSCEQNLNHDAMYWYRQDPGQGLRLIYYSQIVNDFQKGDIAEGYSVSREKKESFPLTVTSAQKNPTAFYLCASSIYTNYEQYFGPGTRLTVT.

In this sample, this clonotype turned up many times. Sequence at one end of the junction differs from germline and may be a read error. The genes are TRBV4-1 and TRBJ2-5; no clear D. CDR3 size: 13 residues. Per the germline V gene, CDR1 is MGHRA and CDR2 is YSYEKL. The CDR3 nucleotides read TGTGCCAGCAGCCAAGGCAGGCAAGAGACCCAGTACTTC. It is translated as CASSQGRQETQYF.

The V gene is TRBV12-3 or TRBV12-4, the J gene TRBJ1-6; no reliable D call. The CDR3 length is 16 residues. The V and J ends lost 7 bases and 1 base respectively, with 14 bases between them. CDR3 nucleotide sequence: TGTGCCAGCACCTCGTCCCGGAGGTCCTATAATTCACCCCTCCACTTT. Its protein is CASTSSRRSYNSPLHF.

The CDR3 sequence is CASRHEGPNNEQFF. The CDR3 nucleotides are TGTGCCAGCCGACACGAGGGACCCAACAATGAGCAGTTCTTC. The chain is built from TRBV12-3 or TRBV12-4 and TRBJ2-1, with D perhaps TRBD1 or TRBD2 (5 bases each). This CDR3 has 14 residues. Deletions cut 8 bases from V and 5 bases from J, with 16 bases between.

This chain connects TRBV7-2 to TRBJ2-3; 10 bases agree with TRBD2. Trimming cost V 5 bases and J 7 bases; bases outside gene matches: 9. This CDR3 has 15 amino acids. Germline CDR1 reads SGHTA; CDR2 reads FQGNSA. The CDR3 loop is CASSPAGGPLNTQYF. The DNA of the CDR3 is TGTGCCAGCAGCCCAGCGGGAGGGCCTTTAAATACGCAGTATTTT. Full variable domain (outside the CDR3, taken from reference TRBV7-2 and TRBJ2-3): GAGVSQSPSNKVTEKGKDVELRCDPISGHTALYWYRQSLGQGLEFLIYFQGNSAPDKSGLPSDRFSAERTGGSVSTLTIQRTQQEDSAVYLCASSPAGGPLNTQYFGPGTRLTVL.

CDR3 in DNA: TGCGCCAGCAGTCCTGTCGCGGGCCCCTCCTACAATGAGCAGTTCTTC. Amino acid sequence: CASSPVAGPSYNEQFF. This chain links TRBV4-1 with TRBJ2-1; D may be TRBD2 (5 bases). The germline V and J ends were trimmed by 6 bases and 0 bases, with 15 bases remaining between them. This CDR3 is built from 16 residues. Per the germline V gene, CDR1 is MGHRA and CDR2 is YSYEKL.

At least ten counts were recorded for this clonotype. The J gene is TRBJ2-5, the V gene TRBV5-1; D is unclear. From germline, CDR1 is SGHRS and CDR2 YFSETQ. V was pared by 0 bases and J by 3 bases, with 12 bases between. This CDR3 spans 15 amino acids. The chain's CDR3 is CASSLGGRVEETQYF. DNA of the CDR3: TGCGCCAGCAGCTTGGGAGGAAGGGTTGAAGAGACCCAGTACTTC.

This sequence joins TRBV4-3 and TRBJ2-6; weak D call: TRBD1 (7 bases). Germline CDR1 LGHNA, CDR2 YSLEER. The CDR3 is 17 amino acids. Trimming took 3 bases from V and 2 from J, leaving 14 bases between them. CDR3 amino acids: CASSHSPGGTGANVLTF. CDR3 nucleotides: TGCGCCAGCAGCCACTCCCCAGGGGGGACTGGGGCCAACGTCCTGACTTTC.

Here the CDR3 reads CASSKCPQLRLAGGKYQETQYF. The DNA of the CDR3 is TGTGCCAGCAGCAAATGTCCTCAATTAAGACTAGCGGGAGGCAAGTACCAAGAGACCCAGTACTTC. The chain combines TRBV21-1 with TRBJ2-5; the D segment call TRBD2 is taken from the table without a DNA check. TRBV21-1 is a documented pseudogene. This CDR3 region has 22 residues.

V and J are TRBV28 and TRBJ2-5; D is perhaps TRBD2 (6 bases). The tail of the sequence fits TRBJ2-7 better, so the J call may be wrong. This CDR3 contains 16 residues. Germline CDR1 reads MDHEN; CDR2 reads SYDVKM. The CDR3 loop reads CASSEVSSAPTNEQYF. The CDR3 DNA follows: TGTGCCAGCAGTGAAGTCTCTAGCGCCCCTACCAACGAGCAGTACTTC.

The chain recombines TRBV28 with TRBJ2-3; D gene ambiguous. This CDR3 is built from 13 residues. Between the trimmed V and J ends, which lost 7 bases and 2 bases, there was a span of 10 bases. The germline V gene has CDR1 MDHEN and CDR2 SYDVKM. The CDR3 region is CASNLQNTDTQYF. The CDR3 DNA reads as TGTGCCAGCAACTTACAGAACACAGATACGCAGTATTTT.

The V and J genes are TRBV5-1 and TRBJ2-1; perhaps TRBD1 as D (5 bases). The closer fit of TRBJ2-7 to the DNA end suggests the J call may be wrong. The CDR3 is 14 amino acids. Looked up from germline, CDR1 is SGHRS and CDR2 is YFSETQ. CDR3 loop: CASSLVGAVYEQYF. The CDR3 DNA sequence: TGCGCCAGCAGCTTGGTAGGGGCGGTCTACGAGCAGTACTTC.

The rearrangement uses TRBV7-9 and TRBJ2-4; 9 bases are a match to TRBD1. The J call may not be correct, given that the DNA end is closer to TRBJ2-7. Germline CDR1 and CDR2: SEHNR and FQNEAQ (reference sequence). The CDR3 loop spans 12 amino acids. The CDR3 nucleotides read TGTGCCATACGACAGGGGGCCTACGAGCAGTACTTC. Protein sequence: CAIRQGAYEQYF.

There are a few counts of this clonotype. The chain uses TRBV28 and TRBJ2-7; D remains unclear. The CDR3 covers 12 residues. V was cut by 10 bases and J by 0 bases, with 10 bases left in between. Per the germline V gene, CDR1 is MDHEN and CDR2 is SYDVKM. CDR3 residues: CATIESSYEQYF. The CDR3 coding sequence is TGTGCCACCATCGAGAGCTCCTACGAGCAGTACTTC.

The chain joins TRBV27 to TRBJ2-7, with TRBD2 matching 10 bases. Germline assignment: CDR1 MNHEY and CDR2 SMNVEV (reference sequence). J lost 0 bases, V lost 3 bases, and 2 bases had no gene match. The CDR3 totals 15 residues. The CDR3 spells CASSFGLAASYEQYF. The CDR3 DNA sequence: TGTGCCAGCAGTTTTGGACTAGCGGCCTCCTACGAGCAGTACTTC.

In regard to this clonotype: The junction differs from germline at one of its ends, possibly a read error. The rearrangement joins TRBV6-6 to TRBJ2-1; 14 bases are a match to TRBD2. Germline CDR1 and CDR2: MNHNY and SVGAGI (reference sequence). The CDR3 has 15 amino acids. This CDR3 reads CASRPTSGRDNQQFF. The CDR3 DNA reads TGTGCCAGCAGGCCGACTAGCGGGAGGGACAATCAGCAGTTCTTC.

The chain is built from TRBV7-9 and TRBJ2-7; TRBD2 matches at 15 bases. The end of the DNA is better explained by TRBJ2-1, so the J call may be wrong. Germline V gene sequence: CDR1 SEHNR, CDR2 FQNEAQ (reference sequence). CDR3 length: 19 residues. The CDR3 loop is CASRPRTSGRAYSYNEQFF. CDR3 DNA: TGTGCCAGCAGACCACGGACTAGCGGGAGGGCATACTCCTACAATGAGCAGTTCTTC.

V gene TRBV20-1 combines with J gene TRBJ2-7, with TRBD2 as a possible D gene (5 bases). Trimming took 5 bases from V and 0 from J, leaving 11 bases between them. The CDR3 is 13 amino acids. Germline values: CDR1 DFQATT, CDR2 SNEGSKA (reference sequence). CDR3 sequence: CSAWLGSSYEQYF. In DNA form, the CDR3 reads TGCAGTGCTTGGCTAGGGAGCTCCTACGAGCAGTACTTC.

The gene calls are TRBV6-2 or TRBV6-3 and TRBJ1-1; D not resolved. The CDR3 totals 12 residues. CDR1 is MNHEY and CDR2 is SVGEGT in the germline V gene. V was pared by 2 bases and J by 8 bases, with 9 bases between. In nucleotides, the CDR3 is TGTGCCAGCAGTTACCGACAAACGGAAGCTTTCTTT. It is translated as CASSYRQTEAFF.

This clonotype was found a few times. CDR3 in DNA: TGTGCCAGCATATATGGGGATTCGCAGTATTTT. This gives the protein CASIYGDSQYF. The V and J genes are TRBV12-3 or TRBV12-4 and TRBJ2-3; D gene unclear. Trimming left V 7 bases short and J 10 bases short, with 12 bases between. This CDR3 has 11 amino acids.

This chain uses TRBV7-2 with TRBJ2-7; 7 positions match TRBD1. The J call could be wrong; TRBJ2-1 is a better fit for the DNA end. Germline CDR1 reads SGHTA; CDR2 reads FQGNSA. The CDR3 consists of 13 residues. The CDR3 coding sequence is TGTGCCAGCAGCTTAGATAGAGGGGGCGGGCAGTTCTTC. Its translation is CASSLDRGGGQFF.

CDR3 coding DNA: TGTGCCAGCAGCTTACGAGGGGGAGGGGGCTACAATGAGCAGTTCTTC. Its protein is CASSLRGGGGYNEQFF. This sequence joins TRBV7-2 and TRBJ2-1; D is possibly TRBD2 (7 bases). CDR1 is SGHTA and CDR2 is FQGNSA in the germline V gene. V shed 2 bases and J shed 3 bases, with 14 bases lying between them. The CDR3 length is 16 residues.

V and J are TRBV10-3 and TRBJ1-2; no definite D call. This CDR3 is 13 amino acids long. V was trimmed by 6 bases and J by 0 bases, leaving 8 bases between them. Germline assignment: CDR1 ENHRY and CDR2 SYGVKD. Here the CDR3 reads CAISRTTNYGYTF. The CDR3 DNA reads as TGTGCCATCAGCCGGACTACTAACTATGGCTACACCTTC.

The chain links TRBV20-1 to TRBJ2-5, with D perhaps assigned TRBD1 or TRBD2 (5 bases each). CDR3 length: 15 amino acids. Germline V gene sequence: CDR1 DFQATT, CDR2 SNEGSKA (reference sequence). Trimming cost V 6 bases and J 5 bases, with 22 bases left between them. The CDR3 is CSAEPRDPGGETQYF. CDR3 nucleotide sequence: TGCAGTGCCGAGCCCCGGGACCCAGGAGGCGAGACCCAGTACTTC.

The V and J genes are TRBV2 and TRBJ1-6; D not certain. Germline V gene data show CDR1 as SNHLY and CDR2 as FYNNEI. The CDR3 is 15 residues long. Trimming stripped 10 bases from V and 5 bases from J, with 18 bases between. The chain's CDR3 is CAMSLEGRNNSPLHF. CDR3 sequence (DNA): TGTGCCATGTCGTTGGAGGGAAGAAATAATTCACCCCTCCACTTT.

This clonotype occurred a few times. V and J are TRBV28 and TRBJ2-2, with D possibly TRBD2 on 6 matching bases. The CDR3 totals 13 residues. Germline V CDR1 and CDR2: MDHEN, SYDVKM. Trimming left V 8 bases short and J 6 bases short, with 13 bases between. CDR3 nucleotide sequence: TGTGCCAGCTTTTATAGCGGATCCGGGGAGCTGTTTTTT. This codes for CASFYSGSGELFF.

This chain uses TRBV5-1 with TRBJ1-2, with TRBD1 identical over 9 bases. V trimming: 4 bases; J trimming: 6 bases; junction bases outside the gene matches: 13. CDR1 and CDR2 from the germline V gene are SGHRS and YFSETQ. The CDR3 extends over 16 amino acids. The chain's CDR3 is CASSVGDRVMTDGYTF. The CDR3 DNA is TGCGCCAGCAGCGTTGGGGACAGGGTGATGACTGATGGCTACACCTTC.

This clonotype was seen more than once but under ten times. The J gene is TRBJ2-5, the V gene TRBV20-1, with TRBD1 as a possible D gene (6 bases). The CDR3 has 13 amino acids. V dropped 3 bases and J dropped 1 base, with 9 bases sitting between them. CDR1 and CDR2 (germline): DFQATT, SNEGSKA (reference sequence). The CDR3: CSASDRPQETQYF. The CDR3 DNA is TGCAGTGCTAGCGACAGGCCCCAAGAGACCCAGTACTTC.